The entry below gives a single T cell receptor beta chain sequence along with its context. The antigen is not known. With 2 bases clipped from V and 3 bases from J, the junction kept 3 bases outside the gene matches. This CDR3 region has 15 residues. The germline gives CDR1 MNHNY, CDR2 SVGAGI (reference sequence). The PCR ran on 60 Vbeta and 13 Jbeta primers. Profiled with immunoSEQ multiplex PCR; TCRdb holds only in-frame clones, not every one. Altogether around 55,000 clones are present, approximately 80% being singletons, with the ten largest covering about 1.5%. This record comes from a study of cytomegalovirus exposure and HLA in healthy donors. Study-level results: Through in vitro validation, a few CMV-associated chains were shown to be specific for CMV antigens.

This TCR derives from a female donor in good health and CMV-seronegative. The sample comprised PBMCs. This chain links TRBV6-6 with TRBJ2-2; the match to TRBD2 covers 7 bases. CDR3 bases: TGTGCCAGCAGTTACCGGGGGGATTACACCGGGGAGCTGTTTTTT. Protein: CASSYRGDYTGELFF.